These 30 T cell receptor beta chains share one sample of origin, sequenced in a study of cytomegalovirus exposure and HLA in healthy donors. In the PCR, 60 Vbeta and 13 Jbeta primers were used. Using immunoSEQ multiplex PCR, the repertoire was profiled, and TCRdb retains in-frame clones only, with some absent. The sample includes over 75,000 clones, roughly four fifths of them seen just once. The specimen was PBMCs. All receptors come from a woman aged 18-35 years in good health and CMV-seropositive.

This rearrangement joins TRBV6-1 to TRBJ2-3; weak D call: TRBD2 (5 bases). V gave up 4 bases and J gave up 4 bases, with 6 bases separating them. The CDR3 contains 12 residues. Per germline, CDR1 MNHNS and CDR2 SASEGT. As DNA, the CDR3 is TGTGCCAGCAGTGCTAGCTCAGATACGCAGTATTTT. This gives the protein CASSASSDTQYF.

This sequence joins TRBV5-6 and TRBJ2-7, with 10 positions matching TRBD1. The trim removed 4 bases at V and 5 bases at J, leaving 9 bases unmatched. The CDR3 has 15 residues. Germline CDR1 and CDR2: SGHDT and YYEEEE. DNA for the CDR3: TGTGCCAGCAGCCGCGCGGGACAGGGGTCTAACGAGCAGTACTTC. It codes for CASSRAGQGSNEQYF.

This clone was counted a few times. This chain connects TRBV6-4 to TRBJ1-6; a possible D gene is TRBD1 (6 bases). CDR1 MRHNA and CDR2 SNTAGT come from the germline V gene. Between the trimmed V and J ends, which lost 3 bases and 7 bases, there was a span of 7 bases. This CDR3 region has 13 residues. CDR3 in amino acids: CASSEGANSPLHF. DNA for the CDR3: TGTGCCAGCAGTGAGGGGGCGAATTCACCCCTCCACTTT.

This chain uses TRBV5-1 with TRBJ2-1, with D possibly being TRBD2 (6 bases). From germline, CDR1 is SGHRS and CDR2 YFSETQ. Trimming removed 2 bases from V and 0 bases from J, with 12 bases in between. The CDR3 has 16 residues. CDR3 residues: CASSLISGGSYNEQFF. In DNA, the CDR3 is TGCGCCAGCAGCTTAATTAGCGGAGGCTCCTACAATGAGCAGTTCTTC.

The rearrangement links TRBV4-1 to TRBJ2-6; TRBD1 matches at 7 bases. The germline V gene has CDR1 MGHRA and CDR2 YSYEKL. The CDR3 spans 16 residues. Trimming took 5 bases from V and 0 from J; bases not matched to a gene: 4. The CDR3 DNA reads TGCGCCAGCAGCTTGGGACAGAGCTCTGGGGCCAACGTCCTGACTTTC. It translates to CASSLGQSSGANVLTF.

The CDR3 bases are TGTGCCAGCTCACCGTGGGCAGGGTATGGCTACACCTTC. It codes for CASSPWAGYGYTF. V usage is TRBV18 and J usage is TRBJ1-2; D is possibly TRBD1 (5 bases). Per germline, CDR1 KGHSH and CDR2 LQKENI. V was shortened by 3 bases and J by 5 bases, with 10 bases between the two germline ends. There are 13 residues in the CDR3.

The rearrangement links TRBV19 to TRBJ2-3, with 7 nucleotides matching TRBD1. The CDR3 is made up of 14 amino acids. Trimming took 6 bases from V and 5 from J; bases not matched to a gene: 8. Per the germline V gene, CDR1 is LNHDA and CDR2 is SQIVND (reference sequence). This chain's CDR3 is CASSQDRVGDTQYF. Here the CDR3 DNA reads TGTGCCAGTAGCCAAGACAGGGTTGGAGATACGCAGTATTTT. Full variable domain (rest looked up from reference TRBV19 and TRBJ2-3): DGGITQSPKYLFRKEGQNVTLSCEQNLNHDAMYWYRQDPGQGLRLIYYSQIVNDFQKGDIAEGYSVSREKKESFPLTVTSAQKNPTAFYLCASSQDRVGDTQYFGPGTRLTVL.

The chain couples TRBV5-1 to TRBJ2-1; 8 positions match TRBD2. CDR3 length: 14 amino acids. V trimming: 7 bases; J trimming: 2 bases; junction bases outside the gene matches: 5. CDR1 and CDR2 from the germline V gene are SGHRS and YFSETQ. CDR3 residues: CASRSGSPYNEQFF. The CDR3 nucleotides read TGCGCCAGCCGAAGCGGGAGCCCCTACAATGAGCAGTTCTTC. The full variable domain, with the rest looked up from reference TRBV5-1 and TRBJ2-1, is KAGVTQTPRYLIKTRGQQVTLSCSPISGHRSVSWYQQTPGQGLQFLFEYFSETQRNKGNFPGRFSGRQFSNSRSEMNVSTLELGDSALYLCASRSGSPYNEQFFGPGTRLTVL.

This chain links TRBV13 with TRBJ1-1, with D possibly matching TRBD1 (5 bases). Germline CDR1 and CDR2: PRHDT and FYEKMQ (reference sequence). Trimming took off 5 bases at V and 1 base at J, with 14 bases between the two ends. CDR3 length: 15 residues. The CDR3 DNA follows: TGTGCCAGCAGCGCGGGGACGGAACCGAACACTGAAGCTTTCTTT. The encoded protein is CASSAGTEPNTEAFF.

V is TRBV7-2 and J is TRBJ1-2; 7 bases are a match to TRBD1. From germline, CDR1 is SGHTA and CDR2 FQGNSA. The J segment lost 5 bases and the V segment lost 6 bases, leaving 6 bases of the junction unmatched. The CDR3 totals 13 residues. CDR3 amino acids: CASRSGQAYGYTF. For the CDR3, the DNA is TGTGCCAGCAGATCAGGACAGGCATATGGCTACACCTTC. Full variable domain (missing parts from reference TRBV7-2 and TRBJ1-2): GAGVSQSPSNKVTEKGKDVELRCDPISGHTALYWYRQSLGQGLEFLIYFQGNSAPDKSGLPSDRFSAERTGGSVSTLTIQRTQQEDSAVYLCASRSGQAYGYTFGSGTRLTVV.

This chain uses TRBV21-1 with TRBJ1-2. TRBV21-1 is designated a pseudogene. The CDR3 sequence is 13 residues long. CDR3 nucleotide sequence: TGTGCCAGCCTGGAGAGTTCTAACTATGGCTACACCTTC. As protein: CASLESSNYGYTF.

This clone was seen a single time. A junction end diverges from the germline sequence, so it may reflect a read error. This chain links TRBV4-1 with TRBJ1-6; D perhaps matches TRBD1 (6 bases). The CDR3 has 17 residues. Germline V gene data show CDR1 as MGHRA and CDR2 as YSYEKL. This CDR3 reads CVSSQDTNQGGGSPLHF. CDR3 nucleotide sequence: TGCGTCAGCAGCCAAGATACTAACCAGGGAGGGGGTTCACCCCTCCACTTT.

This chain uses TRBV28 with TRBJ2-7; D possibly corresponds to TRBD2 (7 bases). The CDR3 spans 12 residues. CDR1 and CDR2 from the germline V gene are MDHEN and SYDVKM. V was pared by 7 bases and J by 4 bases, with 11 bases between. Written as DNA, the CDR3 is TGTGCCAGCAAGGCGGGGGCGTACGAGCAGTACTTC. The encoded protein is CASKAGAYEQYF.

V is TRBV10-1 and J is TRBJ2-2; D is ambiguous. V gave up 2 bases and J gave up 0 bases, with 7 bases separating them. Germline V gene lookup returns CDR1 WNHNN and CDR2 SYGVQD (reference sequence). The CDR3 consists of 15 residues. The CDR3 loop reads CASSERSSNTGELFF. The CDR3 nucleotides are TGCGCCAGCAGTGAGCGCAGTTCGAACACCGGGGAGCTGTTTTTT.

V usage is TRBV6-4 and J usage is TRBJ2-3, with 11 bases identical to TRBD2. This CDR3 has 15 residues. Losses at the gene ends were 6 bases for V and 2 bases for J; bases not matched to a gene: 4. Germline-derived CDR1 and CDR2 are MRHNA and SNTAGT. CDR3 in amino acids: CASRWTSGSTDTQYF. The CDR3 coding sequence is TGTGCCAGCAGGTGGACTAGCGGGTCCACAGATACGCAGTATTTT.

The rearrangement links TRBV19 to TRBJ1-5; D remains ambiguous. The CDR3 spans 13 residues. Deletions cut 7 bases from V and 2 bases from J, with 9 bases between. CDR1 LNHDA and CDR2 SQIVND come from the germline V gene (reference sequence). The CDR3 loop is CASNEGRNQPQHF. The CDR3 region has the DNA TGTGCCAGTAATGAGGGTCGCAATCAGCCCCAGCATTTT.

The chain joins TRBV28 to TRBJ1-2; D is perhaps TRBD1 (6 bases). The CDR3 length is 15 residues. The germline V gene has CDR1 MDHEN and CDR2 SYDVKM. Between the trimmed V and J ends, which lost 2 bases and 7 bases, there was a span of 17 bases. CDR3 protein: CASSLRGQRRVGYTF. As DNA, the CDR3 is TGTGCCAGCAGTTTAAGAGGACAGCGCCGGGTTGGCTACACCTTC.

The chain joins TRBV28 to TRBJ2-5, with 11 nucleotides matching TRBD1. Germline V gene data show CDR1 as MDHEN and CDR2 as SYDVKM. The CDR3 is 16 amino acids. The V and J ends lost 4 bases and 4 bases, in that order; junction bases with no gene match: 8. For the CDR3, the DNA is TGTGCCAGCAGTTCAAACCCGGGACAGGGGGTAGAGACCCAGTACTTC. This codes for CASSSNPGQGVETQYF.

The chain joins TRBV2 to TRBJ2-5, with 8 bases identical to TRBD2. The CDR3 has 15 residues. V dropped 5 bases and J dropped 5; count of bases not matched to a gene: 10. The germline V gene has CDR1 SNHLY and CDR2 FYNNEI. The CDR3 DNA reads TGTGCCAGCAGTAATTACCGGACTAGCTCGGAGACCCAGTACTTC. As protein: CASSNYRTSSETQYF. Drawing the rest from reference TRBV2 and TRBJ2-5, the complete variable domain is EPEVTQTPSHQVTQMGQEVILRCVPISNHLYFYWYRQILGQKVEFLVSFYNNEISEKSEIFDDQFSVERPDGSNFTLKIRSTKLEDSAMYFCASSNYRTSSETQYFGPGTRLLVL.

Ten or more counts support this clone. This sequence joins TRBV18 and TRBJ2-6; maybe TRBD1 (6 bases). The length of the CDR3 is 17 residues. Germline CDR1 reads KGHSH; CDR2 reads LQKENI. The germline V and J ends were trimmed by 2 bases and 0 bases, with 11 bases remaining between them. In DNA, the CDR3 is TGTGCCAGCTCACCAGGGGGCGGACGCTCTGGGGCCAACGTCCTGACTTTC. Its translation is CASSPGGGRSGANVLTF.

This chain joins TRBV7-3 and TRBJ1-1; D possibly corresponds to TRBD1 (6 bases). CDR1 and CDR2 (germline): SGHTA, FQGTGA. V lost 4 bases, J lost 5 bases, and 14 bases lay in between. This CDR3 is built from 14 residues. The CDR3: CASSSSGEGTEAFF. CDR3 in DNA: TGTGCCAGCAGCTCGTCAGGGGAAGGGACTGAAGCTTTCTTT.

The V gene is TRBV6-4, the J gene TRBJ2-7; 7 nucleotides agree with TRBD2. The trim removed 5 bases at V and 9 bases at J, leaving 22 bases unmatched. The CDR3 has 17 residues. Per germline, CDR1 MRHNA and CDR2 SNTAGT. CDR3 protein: CASSPIRGVGVLRRQYF. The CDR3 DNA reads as TGTGCCAGCAGTCCAATTCGGGGGGTTGGGGTCCTACGAAGGCAGTACTTC.

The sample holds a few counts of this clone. CDR3 protein: CASSQPGGTAEAFF. CDR3 DNA: TGTGCCAGCAGCCAACCAGGGGGTACGGCTGAAGCTTTCTTT. The chain couples TRBV4-2 to TRBJ1-1; 7 bases are a match to TRBD1. V was pared by 2 bases and J by 6 bases, with 6 bases of the junction left unmatched. CDR1 is LGHNA and CDR2 is YNFKEQ in the germline V gene. The CDR3 totals 14 residues.

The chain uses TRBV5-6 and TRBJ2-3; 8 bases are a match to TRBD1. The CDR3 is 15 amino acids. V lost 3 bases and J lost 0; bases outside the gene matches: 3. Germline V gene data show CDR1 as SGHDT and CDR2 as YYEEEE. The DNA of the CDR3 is TGTGCCAGCAGCTCCGGGACAGGTAGCACAGATACGCAGTATTTT. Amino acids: CASSSGTGSTDTQYF.

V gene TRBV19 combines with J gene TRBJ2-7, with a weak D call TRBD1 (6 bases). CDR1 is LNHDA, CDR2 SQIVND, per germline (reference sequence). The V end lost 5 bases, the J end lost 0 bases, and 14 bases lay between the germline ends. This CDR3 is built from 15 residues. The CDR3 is CASSPTGHSSYEQYF. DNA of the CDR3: TGTGCCAGTAGTCCGACGGGACATAGCTCCTACGAGCAGTACTTC.

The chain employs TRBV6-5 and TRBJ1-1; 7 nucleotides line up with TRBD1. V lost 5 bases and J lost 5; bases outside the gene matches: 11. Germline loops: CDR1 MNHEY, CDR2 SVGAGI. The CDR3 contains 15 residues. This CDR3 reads CASSKSGGGRTEAFF. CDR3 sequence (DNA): TGTGCCAGCAGTAAATCCGGAGGGGGCCGGACTGAAGCTTTCTTT.

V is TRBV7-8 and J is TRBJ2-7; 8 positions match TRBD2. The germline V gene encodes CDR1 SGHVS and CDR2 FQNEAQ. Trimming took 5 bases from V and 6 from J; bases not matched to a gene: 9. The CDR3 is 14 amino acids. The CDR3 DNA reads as TGTGCCAGCAGCATCGCCCGGGGGGGCTCCGAGCAGTACTTC. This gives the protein CASSIARGGSEQYF.

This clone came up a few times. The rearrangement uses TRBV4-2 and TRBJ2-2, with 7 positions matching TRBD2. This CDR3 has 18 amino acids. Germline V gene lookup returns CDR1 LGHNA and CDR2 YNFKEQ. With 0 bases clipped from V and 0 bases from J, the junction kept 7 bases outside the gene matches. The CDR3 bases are TGTGCCAGCAGCCAAGAAGGGCATGGGGGGGCGAACACCGGGGAGCTGTTTTTT. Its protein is CASSQEGHGGANTGELFF.

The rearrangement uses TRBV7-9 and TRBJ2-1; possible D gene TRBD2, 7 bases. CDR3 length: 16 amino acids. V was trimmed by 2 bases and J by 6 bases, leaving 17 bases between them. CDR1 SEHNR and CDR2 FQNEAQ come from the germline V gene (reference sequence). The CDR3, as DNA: TGTGCCAGCAGCTTACCCCTGTTGGGAGGGGGCAATGAGCAGTTCTTC. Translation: CASSLPLLGGGNEQFF.

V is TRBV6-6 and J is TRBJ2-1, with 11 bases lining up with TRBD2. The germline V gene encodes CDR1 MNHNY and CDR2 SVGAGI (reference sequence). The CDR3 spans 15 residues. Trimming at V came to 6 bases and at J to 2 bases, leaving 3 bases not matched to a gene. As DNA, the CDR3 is TGTGCCAGCAGCCTAGCGGGAGGTCCCTACAATGAGCAGTTCTTC. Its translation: CASSLAGGPYNEQFF.